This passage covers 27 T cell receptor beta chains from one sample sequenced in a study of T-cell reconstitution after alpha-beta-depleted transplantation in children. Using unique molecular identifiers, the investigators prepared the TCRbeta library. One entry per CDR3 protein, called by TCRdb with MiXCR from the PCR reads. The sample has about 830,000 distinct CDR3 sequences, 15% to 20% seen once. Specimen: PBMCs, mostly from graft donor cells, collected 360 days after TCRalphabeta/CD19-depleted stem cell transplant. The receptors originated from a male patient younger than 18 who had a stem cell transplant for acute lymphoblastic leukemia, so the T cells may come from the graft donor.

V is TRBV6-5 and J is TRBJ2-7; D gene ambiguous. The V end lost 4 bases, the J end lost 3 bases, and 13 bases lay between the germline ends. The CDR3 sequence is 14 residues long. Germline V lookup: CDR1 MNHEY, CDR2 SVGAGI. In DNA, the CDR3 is TGTGCCAGCAGTTTTCGCGCGGCGGTCTACGAGCAGTACTTC. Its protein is CASSFRAAVYEQYF.

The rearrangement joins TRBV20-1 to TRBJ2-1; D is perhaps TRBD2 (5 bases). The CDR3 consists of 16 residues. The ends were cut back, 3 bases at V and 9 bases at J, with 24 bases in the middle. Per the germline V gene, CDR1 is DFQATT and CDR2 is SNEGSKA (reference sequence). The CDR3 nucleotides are TGCAGTGCTAGGTGGCCCGGAGGCTATGAACTCGGTGAGCAGTTCTTC. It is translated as CSARWPGGYELGEQFF.

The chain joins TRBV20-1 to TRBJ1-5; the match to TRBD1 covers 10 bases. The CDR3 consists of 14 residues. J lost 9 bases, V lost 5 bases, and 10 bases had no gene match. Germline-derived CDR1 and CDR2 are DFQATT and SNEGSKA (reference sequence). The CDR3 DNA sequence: TGCAGTGCTCCACACGAGGGACAGGGGTGGCCCCAGCATTTT. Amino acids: CSAPHEGQGWPQHF.

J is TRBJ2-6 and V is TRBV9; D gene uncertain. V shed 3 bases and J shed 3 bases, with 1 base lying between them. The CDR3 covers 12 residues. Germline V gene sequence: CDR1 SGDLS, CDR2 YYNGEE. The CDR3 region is CASSGGANVLTF. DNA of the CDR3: TGTGCCAGCAGCGGTGGGGCCAACGTCCTGACTTTC.

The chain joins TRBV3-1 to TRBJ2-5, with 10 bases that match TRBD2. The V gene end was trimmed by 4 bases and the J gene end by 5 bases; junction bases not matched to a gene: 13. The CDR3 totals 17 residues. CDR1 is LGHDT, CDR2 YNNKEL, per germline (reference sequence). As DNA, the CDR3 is TGTGCCAGCAGCCTACGTACTAGCGGGGCCGGGAGGGAGACCCAGTACTTC. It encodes CASSLRTSGAGRETQYF.

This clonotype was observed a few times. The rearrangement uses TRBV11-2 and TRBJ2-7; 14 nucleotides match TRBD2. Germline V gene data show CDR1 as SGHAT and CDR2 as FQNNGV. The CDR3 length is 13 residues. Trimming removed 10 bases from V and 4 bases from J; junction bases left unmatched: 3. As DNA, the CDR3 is TGTGCCATCGGGACTAGCGGGAGTTACGAGCAGTACTTC. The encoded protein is CAIGTSGSYEQYF.

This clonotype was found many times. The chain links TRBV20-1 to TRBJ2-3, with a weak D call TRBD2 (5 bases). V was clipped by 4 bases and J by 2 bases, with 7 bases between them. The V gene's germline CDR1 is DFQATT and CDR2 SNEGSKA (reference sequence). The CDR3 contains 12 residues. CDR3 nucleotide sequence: TGCAGTGCTAAGCGGTCCACAGATACGCAGTATTTT. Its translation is CSAKRSTDTQYF.

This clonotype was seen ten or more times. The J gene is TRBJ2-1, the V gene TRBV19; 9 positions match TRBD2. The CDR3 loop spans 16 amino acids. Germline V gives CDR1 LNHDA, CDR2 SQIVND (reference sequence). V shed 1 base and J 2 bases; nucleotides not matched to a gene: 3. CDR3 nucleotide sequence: TGTGCCAGTAGTATAGGGGCGGGAGGGCCCTACAATGAGCAGTTCTTC. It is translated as CASSIGAGGPYNEQFF.

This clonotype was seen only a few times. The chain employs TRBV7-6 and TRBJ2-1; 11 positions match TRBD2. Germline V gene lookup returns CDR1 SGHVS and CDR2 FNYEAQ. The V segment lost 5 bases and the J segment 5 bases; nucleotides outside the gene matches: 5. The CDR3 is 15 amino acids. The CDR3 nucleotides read TGTGCCAGCAGCCACGGGACTAGCGGACACAATGAGCAGTTCTTC. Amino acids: CASSHGTSGHNEQFF.

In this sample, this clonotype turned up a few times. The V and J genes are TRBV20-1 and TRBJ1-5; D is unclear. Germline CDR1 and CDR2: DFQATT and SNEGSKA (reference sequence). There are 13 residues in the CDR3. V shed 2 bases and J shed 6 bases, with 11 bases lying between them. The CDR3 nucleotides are TGCAGTGCTAGAAATCGGCCGTCTCAGCCCCAGCATTTT. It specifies CSARNRPSQPQHF.

Here the CDR3 reads CASSPGVAGSTDTQYF. The DNA for the CDR3 is TGTGCCAGCAGCCCAGGGGTAGCGGGAAGCACAGATACGCAGTATTTT. V usage is TRBV7-2 and J usage is TRBJ2-3; 8 bases fit TRBD2. Germline CDR1 is SGHTA and CDR2 is FQGNSA. Trimming took 5 bases from V and 0 from J; bases not matched to a gene: 7. The CDR3 totals 16 residues.

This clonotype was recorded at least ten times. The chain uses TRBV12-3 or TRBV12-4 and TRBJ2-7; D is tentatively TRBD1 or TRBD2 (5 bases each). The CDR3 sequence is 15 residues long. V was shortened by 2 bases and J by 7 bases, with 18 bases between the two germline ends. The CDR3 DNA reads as TGTGCCAGCAGTTTATCGGGGACCGGAGCTAGAGAGCAGTACTTC. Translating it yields CASSLSGTGAREQYF.

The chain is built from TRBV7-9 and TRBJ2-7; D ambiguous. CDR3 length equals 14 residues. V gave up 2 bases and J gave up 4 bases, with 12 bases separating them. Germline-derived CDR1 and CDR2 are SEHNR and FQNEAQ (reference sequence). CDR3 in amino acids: CASSLKFSDYEQYF. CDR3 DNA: TGTGCCAGCAGCTTAAAATTCAGTGATTACGAGCAGTACTTC.

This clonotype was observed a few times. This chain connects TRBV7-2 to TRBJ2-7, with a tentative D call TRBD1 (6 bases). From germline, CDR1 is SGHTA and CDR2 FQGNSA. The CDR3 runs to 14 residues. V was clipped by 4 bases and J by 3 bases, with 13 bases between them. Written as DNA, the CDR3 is TGTGCCAGCAGCTCCGACAGGTTTGTCTACGAGCAGTACTTC. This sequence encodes CASSSDRFVYEQYF.

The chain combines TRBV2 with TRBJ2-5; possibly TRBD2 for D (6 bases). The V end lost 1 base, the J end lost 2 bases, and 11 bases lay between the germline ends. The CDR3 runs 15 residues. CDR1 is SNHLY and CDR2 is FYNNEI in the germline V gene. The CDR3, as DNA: TGTGCCAGCAGTGAAGGCAGCGGGCCTCAAGAGACCCAGTACTTC. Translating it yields CASSEGSGPQETQYF. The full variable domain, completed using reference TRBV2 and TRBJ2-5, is EPEVTQTPSHQVTQMGQEVILRCVPISNHLYFYWYRQILGQKVEFLVSFYNNEISEKSEIFDDQFSVERPDGSNFTLKIRSTKLEDSAMYFCASSEGSGPQETQYFGPGTRLLVL.

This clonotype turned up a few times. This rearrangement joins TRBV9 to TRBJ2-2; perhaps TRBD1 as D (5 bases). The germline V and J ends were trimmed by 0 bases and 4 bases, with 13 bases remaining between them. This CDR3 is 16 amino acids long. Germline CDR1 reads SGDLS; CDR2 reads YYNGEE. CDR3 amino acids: CASSVAGASATGELFF. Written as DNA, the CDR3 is TGTGCCAGCAGCGTAGCTGGGGCCTCGGCCACCGGGGAGCTGTTTTTT.

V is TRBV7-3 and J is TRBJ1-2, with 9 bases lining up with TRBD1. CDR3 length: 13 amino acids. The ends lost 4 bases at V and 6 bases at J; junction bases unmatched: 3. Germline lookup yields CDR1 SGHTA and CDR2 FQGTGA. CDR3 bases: TGTGCCAGCAGCTCGGACAGGGGTAATGGCTACACCTTC. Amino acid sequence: CASSSDRGNGYTF.

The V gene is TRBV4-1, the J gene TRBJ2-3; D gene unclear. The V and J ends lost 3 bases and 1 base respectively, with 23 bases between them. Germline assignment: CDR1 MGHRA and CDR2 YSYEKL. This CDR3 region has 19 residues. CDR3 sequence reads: CASSQSRADWVPGTDTQYF. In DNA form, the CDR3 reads TGCGCCAGCAGCCAGAGTCGGGCCGATTGGGTTCCAGGCACAGATACGCAGTATTTT.

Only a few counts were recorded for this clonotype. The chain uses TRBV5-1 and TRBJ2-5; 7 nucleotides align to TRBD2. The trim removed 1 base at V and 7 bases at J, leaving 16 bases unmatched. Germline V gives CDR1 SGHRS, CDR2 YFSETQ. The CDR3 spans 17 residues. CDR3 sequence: CASSLWGTTKRAGTQYF. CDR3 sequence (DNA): TGCGCCAGCAGCTTGTGGGGGACTACCAAGAGGGCGGGGACCCAGTACTTC.

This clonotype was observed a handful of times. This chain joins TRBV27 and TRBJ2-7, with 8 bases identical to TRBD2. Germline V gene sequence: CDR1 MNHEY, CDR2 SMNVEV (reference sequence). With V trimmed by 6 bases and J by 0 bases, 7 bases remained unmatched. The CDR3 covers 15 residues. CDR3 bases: TGTGCCAGCAGATCAACCGGGACTAGCTCCTACGAGCAGTACTTC. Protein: CASRSTGTSSYEQYF.

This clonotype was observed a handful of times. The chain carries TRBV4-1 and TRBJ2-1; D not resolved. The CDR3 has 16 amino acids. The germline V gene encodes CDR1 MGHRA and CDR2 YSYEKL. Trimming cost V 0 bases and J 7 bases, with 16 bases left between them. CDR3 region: CASSQDALLGWNEQFF. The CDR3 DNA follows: TGCGCCAGCAGCCAAGATGCTCTTTTGGGGTGGAATGAGCAGTTCTTC.

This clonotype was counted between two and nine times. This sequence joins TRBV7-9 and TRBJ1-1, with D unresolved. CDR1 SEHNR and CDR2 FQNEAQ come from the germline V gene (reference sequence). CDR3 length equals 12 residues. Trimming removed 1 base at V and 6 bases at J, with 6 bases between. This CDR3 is CASSLEEAEAFF. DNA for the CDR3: TGTGCCAGCAGCTTAGAGGAGGCTGAAGCTTTCTTT.

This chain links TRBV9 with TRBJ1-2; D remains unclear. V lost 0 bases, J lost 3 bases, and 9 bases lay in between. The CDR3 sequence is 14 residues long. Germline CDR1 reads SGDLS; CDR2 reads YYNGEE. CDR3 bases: TGTGCCAGCAGCGTAGGGTCGGGGTACTATGGCTACACCTTC. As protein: CASSVGSGYYGYTF.

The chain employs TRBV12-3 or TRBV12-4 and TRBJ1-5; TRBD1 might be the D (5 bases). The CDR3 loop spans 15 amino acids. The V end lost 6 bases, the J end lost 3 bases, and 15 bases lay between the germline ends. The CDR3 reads CASSIYRKFNQPQHF. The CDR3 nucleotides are TGTGCCAGCAGCATCTACAGGAAATTCAATCAGCCCCAGCATTTT.

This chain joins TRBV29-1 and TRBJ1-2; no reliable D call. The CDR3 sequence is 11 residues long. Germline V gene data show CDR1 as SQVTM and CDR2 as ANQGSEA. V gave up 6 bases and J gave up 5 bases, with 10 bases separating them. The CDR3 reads CSVELSYGYTF. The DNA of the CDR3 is TGCAGCGTGGAGTTGAGTTATGGCTACACCTTC. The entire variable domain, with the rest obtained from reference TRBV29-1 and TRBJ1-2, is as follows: SAVISQKPSRDICQRGTSLTIQCQVDSQVTMMFWYRQQPGQSLTLIATANQGSEATYESGFVIDKFPISRPNLTFSTLTVSNMSPEDSSIYLCSVELSYGYTFGSGTRLTVV.

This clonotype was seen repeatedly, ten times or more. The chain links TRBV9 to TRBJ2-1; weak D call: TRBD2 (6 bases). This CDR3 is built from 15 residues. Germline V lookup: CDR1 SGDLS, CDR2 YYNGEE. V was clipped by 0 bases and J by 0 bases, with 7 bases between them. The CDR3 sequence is CASSVVDYSYNEQFF. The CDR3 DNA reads TGTGCCAGCAGCGTAGTGGACTACTCCTACAATGAGCAGTTCTTC.

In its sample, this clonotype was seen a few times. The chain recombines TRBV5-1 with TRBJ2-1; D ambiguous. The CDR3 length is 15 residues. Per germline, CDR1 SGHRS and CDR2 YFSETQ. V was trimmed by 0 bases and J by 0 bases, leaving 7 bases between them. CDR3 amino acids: CASSLEPLSYNEQFF. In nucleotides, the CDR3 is TGCGCCAGCAGCTTGGAACCCCTCTCCTACAATGAGCAGTTCTTC.